This TCR beta chain was retrieved from a study of T cells in women clearing cervical HPV infection. Points on this clone: The DNA ends 3 residues before the CDR3 does, and the rest of the CDR3 is filled in from the germline J gene.

This CDR3 has 16 amino acids. CDR1 is SGHVS, CDR2 FNYEAQ, per germline. All participants had a single incident cervical HPV16 infection, and prevalent HPV16 infections were excluded. Sequencing was performed with immunoSEQ multiplex PCR; in TCRdb, only in-frame clones are kept and a portion is missing. This sample contains some 41,000 clones. The source is a woman between 18 and 69 years old with a cervical HPV16 infection that either progressed to CIN3+ or cleared (not recorded which). The material sequenced was blood buffy coat. The J gene is TRBJ1-2, the V gene TRBV7-6, with 8 bases lining up with TRBD1. The covered CDR3 bases are TGTGCCAGCAGCTTAGGGGGCAGGGGGCGCGCGAATGAC. This encodes CASSLGGRGRAND. The whole CDR3 region reads CASSLGGRGRANDYTF.